This T cell receptor beta chain stems from a study of cytomegalovirus exposure and HLA in healthy donors. Study-level background: Unique TCRs from HLA-typed donors, 80 million to 100 million of them, were held in an early data release.

As concerns this clone: Its antigen is unidentified.

The CDR3 is made up of 15 amino acids. Trimming removed 2 bases from V and 5 bases from J; junction bases left unmatched: 6. Germline loops: CDR1 LNHNV, CDR2 YYDKDF (reference sequence). Primers included in the PCR were 60 Vbeta and 13 Jbeta primers. TCRdb keeps only in-frame clones here, not all; method: immunoSEQ multiplex PCR. The data contain around 30,000 clones, approximately 62% of them singletons. Regarding the study as a whole: HLA alleles showed associations with 15,000 to 20,000 TCR beta sequences in a later analysis, at a 0.05 false discovery rate. The Asian-associated ancestry cluster reportedly had fewer N-insertions than the 666-donor mean in a later analysis.

Sequencing input: PBMCs. The rearrangement links TRBV15 to TRBJ2-5; 9 nucleotides align to TRBD1. The clonotype comes from a male donor in good health and CMV-seropositive. The CDR3 bases are TGTGCCACCAGCAGAAATACAGGGGGCAGTGAGACCCAGTACTTC. Translation: CATSRNTGGSETQYF.